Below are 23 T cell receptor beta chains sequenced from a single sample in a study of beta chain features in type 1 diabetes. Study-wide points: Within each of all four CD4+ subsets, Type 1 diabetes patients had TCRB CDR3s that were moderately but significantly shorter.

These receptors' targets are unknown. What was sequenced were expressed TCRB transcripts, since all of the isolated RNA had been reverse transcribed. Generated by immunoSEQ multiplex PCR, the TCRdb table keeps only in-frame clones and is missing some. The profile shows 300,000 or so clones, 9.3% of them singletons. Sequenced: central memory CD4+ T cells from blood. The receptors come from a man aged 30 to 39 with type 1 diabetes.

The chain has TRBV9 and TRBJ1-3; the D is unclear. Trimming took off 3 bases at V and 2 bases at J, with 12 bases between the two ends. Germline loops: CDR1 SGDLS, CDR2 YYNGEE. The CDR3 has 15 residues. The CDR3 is CASSEAPSAGNTIYF. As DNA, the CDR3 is TGTGCCAGCAGCGAAGCCCCATCAGCTGGAAACACCATATATTTT.

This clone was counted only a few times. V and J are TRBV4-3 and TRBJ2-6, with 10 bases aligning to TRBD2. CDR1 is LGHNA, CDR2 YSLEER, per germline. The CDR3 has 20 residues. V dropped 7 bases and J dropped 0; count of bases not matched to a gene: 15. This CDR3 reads CASKGRLAGAPGSGANVLTF. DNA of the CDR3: TGCGCCAGCAAAGGGCGGCTAGCGGGGGCCCCGGGCTCTGGGGCCAACGTCCTGACTTTC.

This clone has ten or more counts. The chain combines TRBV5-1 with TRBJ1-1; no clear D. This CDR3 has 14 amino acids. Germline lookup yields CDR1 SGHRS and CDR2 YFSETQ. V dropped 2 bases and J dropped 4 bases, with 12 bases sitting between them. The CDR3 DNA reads TGCGCCAGCAGCTTCGGGTCCCGCAGCACTGAAGCTTTCTTT. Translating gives CASSFGSRSTEAFF.

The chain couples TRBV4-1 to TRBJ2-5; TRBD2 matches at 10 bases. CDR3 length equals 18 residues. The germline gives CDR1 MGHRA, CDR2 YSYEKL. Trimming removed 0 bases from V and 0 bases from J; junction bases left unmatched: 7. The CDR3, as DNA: TGCGCCAGCAGCCAAGAGAGATTAGCGGGGGGCTACCAAGAGACCCAGTACTTC. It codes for CASSQERLAGGYQETQYF.

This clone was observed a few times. CDR3 sequence reads: CASSSGTTPAKSTDTQYF. Here the CDR3 DNA reads TGTGCCAGCAGCTCCGGGACGACCCCGGCGAAGTCCACAGATACGCAGTATTTT. The chain is built from TRBV11-2 and TRBJ2-3; tentatively, D is TRBD1 or TRBD2 (5 bases each). The CDR3 consists of 18 residues. Germline V gives CDR1 SGHAT, CDR2 FQNNGV. Trimming cost V 4 bases and J 2 bases, with 22 bases left between them.

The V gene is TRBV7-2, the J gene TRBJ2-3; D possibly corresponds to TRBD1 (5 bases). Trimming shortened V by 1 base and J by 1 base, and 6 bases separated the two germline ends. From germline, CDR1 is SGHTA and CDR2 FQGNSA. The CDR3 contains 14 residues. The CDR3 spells CASSLGRGTDTQYF. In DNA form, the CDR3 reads TGTGCCAGCAGCTTAGGCAGGGGCACAGATACGCAGTATTTT.

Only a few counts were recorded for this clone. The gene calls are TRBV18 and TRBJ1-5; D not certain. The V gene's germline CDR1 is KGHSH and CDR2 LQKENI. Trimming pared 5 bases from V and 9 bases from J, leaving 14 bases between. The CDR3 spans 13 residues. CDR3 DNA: TGTGCCAGCTCAGCAGATGTGAAGGGGCCCCAGCATTTT. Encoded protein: CASSADVKGPQHF.

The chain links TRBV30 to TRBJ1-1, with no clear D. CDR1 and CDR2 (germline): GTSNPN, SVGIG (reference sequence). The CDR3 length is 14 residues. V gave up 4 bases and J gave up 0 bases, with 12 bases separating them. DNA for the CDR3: TGTGCCTGGATACACCACCAGATGAACACTGAAGCTTTCTTT. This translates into CAWIHHQMNTEAFF.

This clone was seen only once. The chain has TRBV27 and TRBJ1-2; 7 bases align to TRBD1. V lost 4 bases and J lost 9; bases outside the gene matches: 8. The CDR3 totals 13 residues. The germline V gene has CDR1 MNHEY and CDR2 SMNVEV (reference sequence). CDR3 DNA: TGTGCCAGCAGTTCCAATAACAGGGGCAGCTACACCTTC. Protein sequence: CASSSNNRGSYTF.

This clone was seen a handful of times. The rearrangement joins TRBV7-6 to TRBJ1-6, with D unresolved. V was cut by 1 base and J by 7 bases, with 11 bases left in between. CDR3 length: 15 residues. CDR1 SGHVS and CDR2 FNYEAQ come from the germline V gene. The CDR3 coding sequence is TGTGCCAGCAGCTTAGATACGTATGGAAATTCACCCCTCCACTTT. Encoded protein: CASSLDTYGNSPLHF.

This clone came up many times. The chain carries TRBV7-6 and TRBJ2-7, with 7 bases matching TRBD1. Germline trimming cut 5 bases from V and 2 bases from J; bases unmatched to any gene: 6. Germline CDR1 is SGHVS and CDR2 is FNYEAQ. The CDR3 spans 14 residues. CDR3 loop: CASSGKTGTYEQYF. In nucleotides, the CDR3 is TGTGCCAGCAGCGGTAAGACAGGGACCTACGAGCAGTACTTC. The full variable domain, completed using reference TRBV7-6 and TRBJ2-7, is GAGVSQSPRYKVTKRGQDVALRCDPISGHVSLYWYRQALGQGPEFLTYFNYEAQQDKSGLPNDRFSAERPEGSISTLTIQRTEQRDSAMYRCASSGKTGTYEQYFGPGTRLTVT.

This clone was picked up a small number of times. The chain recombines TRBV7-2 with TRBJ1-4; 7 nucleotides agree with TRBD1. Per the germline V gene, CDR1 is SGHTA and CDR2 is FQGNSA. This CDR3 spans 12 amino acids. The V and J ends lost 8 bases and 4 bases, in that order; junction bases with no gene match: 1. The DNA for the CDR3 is TGTGCCAGCTCAGGGGGTAATGAAAAACTGTTTTTT. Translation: CASSGGNEKLFF.

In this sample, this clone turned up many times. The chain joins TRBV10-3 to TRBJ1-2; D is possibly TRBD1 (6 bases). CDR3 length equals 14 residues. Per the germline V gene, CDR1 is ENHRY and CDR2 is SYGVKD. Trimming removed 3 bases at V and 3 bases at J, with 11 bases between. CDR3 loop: CAISDLGGDYGYTF. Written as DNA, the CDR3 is TGTGCCATCAGTGATCTTGGGGGCGACTATGGCTACACCTTC.

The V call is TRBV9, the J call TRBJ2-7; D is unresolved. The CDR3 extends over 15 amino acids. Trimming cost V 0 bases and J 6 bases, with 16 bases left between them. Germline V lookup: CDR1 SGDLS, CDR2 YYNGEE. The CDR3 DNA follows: TGTGCCAGCAGCGTAGAGGTAGGGTGGGGTGTCGAGCAGTACTTC. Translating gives CASSVEVGWGVEQYF.

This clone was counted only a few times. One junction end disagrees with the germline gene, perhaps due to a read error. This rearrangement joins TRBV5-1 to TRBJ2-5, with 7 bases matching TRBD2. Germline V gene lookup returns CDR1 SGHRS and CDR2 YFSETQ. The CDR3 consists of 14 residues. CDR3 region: CASNLAAGEETQYF. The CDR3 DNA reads TGCGCCAGCAACTTGGCCGCGGGGGAAGAGACCCAGTACTTC.

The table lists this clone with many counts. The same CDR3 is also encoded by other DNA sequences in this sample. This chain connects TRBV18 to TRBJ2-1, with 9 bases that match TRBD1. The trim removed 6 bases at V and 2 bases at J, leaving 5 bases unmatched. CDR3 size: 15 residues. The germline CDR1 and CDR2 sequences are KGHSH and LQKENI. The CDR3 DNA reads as TGTGCCAGCTCTTTTACAGGGGGCCCCTACAATGAGCAGTTCTTC. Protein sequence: CASSFTGGPYNEQFF.

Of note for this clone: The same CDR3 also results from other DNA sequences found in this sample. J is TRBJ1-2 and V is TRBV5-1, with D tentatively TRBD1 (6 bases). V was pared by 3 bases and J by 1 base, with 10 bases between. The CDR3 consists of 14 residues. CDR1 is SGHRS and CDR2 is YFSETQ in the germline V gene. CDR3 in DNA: TGCGCCAGCAGCTCCCGGACAGATAACTATGGCTACACCTTC. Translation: CASSSRTDNYGYTF.

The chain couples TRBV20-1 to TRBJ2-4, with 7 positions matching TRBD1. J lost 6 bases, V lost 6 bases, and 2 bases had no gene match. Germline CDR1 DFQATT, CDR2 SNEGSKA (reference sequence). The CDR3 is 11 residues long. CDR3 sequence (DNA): TGCAGTGCAAGACAGGGAAACATTCAGTACTTC. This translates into CSARQGNIQYF.

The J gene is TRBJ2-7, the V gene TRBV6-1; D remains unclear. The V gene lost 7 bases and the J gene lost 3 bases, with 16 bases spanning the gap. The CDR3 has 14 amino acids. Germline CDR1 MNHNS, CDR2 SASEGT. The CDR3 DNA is TGTGCCAGCAACATTGGGCTTTCTGACTACGAGCAGTACTTC. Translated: CASNIGLSDYEQYF.

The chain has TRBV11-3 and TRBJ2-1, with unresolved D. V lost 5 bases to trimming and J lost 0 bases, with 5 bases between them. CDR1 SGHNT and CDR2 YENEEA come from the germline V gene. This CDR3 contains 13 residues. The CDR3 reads CASSLSSYNEQFF. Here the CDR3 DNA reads TGTGCCAGCAGCCTTAGCTCCTACAATGAGCAGTTCTTC.

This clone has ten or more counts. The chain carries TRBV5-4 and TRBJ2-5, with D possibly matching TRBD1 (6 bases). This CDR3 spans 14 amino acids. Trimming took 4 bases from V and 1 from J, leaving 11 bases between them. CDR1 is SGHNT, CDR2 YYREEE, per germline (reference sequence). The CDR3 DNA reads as TGTGCCAGCAGCCCACAGGGAATCCAAGAGACCCAGTACTTC. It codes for CASSPQGIQETQYF. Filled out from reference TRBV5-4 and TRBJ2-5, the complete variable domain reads ETGVTQSPTHLIKTRGQQVTLRCSSQSGHNTVSWYQQALGQGPQFIFQYYREEENGRGNFPPRFSGLQFPNYSSELNVNALELDDSALYLCASSPQGIQETQYFGPGTRLLVL.

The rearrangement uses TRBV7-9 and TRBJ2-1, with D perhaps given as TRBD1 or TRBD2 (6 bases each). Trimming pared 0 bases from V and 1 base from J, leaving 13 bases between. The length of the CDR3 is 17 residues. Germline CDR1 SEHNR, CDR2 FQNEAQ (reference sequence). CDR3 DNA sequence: TGTGCCAGCAGCTTAGCGTCCAGGGGAGGATCCTACAATGAGCAGTTCTTC. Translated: CASSLASRGGSYNEQFF.

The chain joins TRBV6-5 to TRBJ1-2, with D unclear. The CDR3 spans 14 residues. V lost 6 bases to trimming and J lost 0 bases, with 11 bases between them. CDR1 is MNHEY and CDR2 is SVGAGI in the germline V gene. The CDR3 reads CASSPSHTNYGYTF. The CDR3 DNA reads TGTGCCAGCAGCCCGTCACATACTAACTATGGCTACACCTTC.